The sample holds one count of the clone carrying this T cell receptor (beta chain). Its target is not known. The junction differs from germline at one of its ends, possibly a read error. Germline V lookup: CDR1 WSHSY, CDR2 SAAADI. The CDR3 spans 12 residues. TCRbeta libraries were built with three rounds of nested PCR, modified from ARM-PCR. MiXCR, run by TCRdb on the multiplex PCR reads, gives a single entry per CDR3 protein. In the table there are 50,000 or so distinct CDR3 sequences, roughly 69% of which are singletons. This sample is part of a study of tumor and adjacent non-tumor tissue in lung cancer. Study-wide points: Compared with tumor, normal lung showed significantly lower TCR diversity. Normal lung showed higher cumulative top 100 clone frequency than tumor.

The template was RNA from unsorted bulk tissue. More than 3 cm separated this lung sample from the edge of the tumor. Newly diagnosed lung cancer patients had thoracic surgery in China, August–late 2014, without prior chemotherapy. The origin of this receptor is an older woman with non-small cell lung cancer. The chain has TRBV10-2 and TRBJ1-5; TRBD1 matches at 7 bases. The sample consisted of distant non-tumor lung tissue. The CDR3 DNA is TGCGCCCGCAGTGTGGGGGGACAGCGCCAGCATTTT. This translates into CARSVGGQRQHF.